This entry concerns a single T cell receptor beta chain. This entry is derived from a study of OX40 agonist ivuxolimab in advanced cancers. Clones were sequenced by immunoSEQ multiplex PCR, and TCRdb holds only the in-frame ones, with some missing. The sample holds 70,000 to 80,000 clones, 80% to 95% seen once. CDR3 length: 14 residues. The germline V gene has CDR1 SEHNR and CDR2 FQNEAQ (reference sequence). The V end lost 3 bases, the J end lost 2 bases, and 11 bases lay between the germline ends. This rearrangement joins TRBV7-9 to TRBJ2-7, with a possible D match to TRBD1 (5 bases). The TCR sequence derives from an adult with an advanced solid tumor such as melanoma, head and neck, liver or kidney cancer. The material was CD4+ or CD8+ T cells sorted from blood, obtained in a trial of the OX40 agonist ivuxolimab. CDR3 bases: TGTGCCAGCAGCTTCCGTGCAGGGCCCTACGAGCAGTACTTC. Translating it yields CASSFRAGPYEQYF.